One and the same sample provided the 27 T cell receptor beta chains below, sequenced in a study of cytomegalovirus exposure and HLA in healthy donors. Both 60 Vbeta primers and 13 Jbeta primers went into the PCR. Using immunoSEQ multiplex PCR, the repertoire was profiled, and TCRdb retains in-frame clones only, with some absent. The sample has some 100,000 clones, more than 65% seen once. The sample comprised PBMCs. These receptors were taken from a woman aged 45-65 years in good health and CMV-seropositive.

The V call is TRBV27, the J call TRBJ1-6; 7 bases are a match to TRBD1. J lost 9 bases, V lost 6 bases, and 14 bases had no gene match. CDR1 is MNHEY, CDR2 SMNVEV, per germline (reference sequence). There are 16 residues in the CDR3. The DNA for the CDR3 is TGTGCCAGCAGACCTCCCTCGACAGGGAATAGTTCACCCCTCCACTTT. Protein sequence: CASRPPSTGNSSPLHF.

This chain connects TRBV5-6 to TRBJ2-1; maybe TRBD2 (6 bases). Germline CDR1 reads SGHDT; CDR2 reads YYEEEE. V lost 0 bases and J 0 bases, leaving 10 bases between the germline ends. The CDR3 extends over 16 amino acids. CDR3 region: CASSLGLASSYNEQFF. In DNA, the CDR3 is TGTGCCAGCAGCTTGGGTCTAGCGAGCTCCTACAATGAGCAGTTCTTC.

J is TRBJ1-1 and V is TRBV5-1; D remains unclear. CDR3 length equals 17 residues. Per germline, CDR1 SGHRS and CDR2 YFSETQ. V shed 3 bases and J shed 0 bases, with 18 bases lying between them. Here the CDR3 DNA reads TGCGCCAGCAGCTGGGTCACTGGCAGACACATGAACACTGAAGCTTTCTTT. Translation: CASSWVTGRHMNTEAFF.

CDR3 bases: TGTGCCAGCAGCTTCAACAGGGGAAGCGAGCAGTACTTC. Its translation: CASSFNRGSEQYF. This chain joins TRBV11-3 and TRBJ2-7; 7 nucleotides align to TRBD1. The junction had 5 bases not matched to a gene; V was cut back by 3 bases and J by 6 bases. The germline V gene encodes CDR1 SGHNT and CDR2 YENEEA. The CDR3 totals 13 residues. The variable domain in full, with the rest retrieved from reference TRBV11-3 and TRBJ2-7, is EAGVVQSPRYKIIEKKQPVAFWCNPISGHNTLYWYLQNLGQGPELLIRYENEEAVDDSQLPKDRFSAERLKGVDSTLKIQPAELGDSAVYLCASSFNRGSEQYFGPGTRLTVT.

The rearrangement joins TRBV9 to TRBJ2-7; 7 bases are a match to TRBD2. The length of the CDR3 is 19 residues. CDR1 is SGDLS and CDR2 is YYNGEE in the germline V gene. The V and J ends lost 3 bases and 2 bases, in that order; junction bases with no gene match: 20. The CDR3 DNA reads as TGTGCCAGCAGCGCTAGTTCCCCCGGACGGGAGGCCCACCCCTACGAGCAGTACTTC. Its translation: CASSASSPGREAHPYEQYF.

The J gene is TRBJ1-1, the V gene TRBV11-3; TRBD1 matches 8 bases. The CDR3 loop spans 13 amino acids. J was trimmed by 8 bases and V by 5 bases; bases with no gene match: 7. CDR1 and CDR2 (germline): SGHNT, YENEEA. The CDR3 DNA reads TGTGCCAGCAGCCCAGCCGGACAGGGAGAAGCTTTCTTT. It translates to CASSPAGQGEAFF.

This clone occurred a few times. The V gene is TRBV14, the J gene TRBJ1-1, with 7 bases aligning to TRBD1. J gave up 4 bases and V 0 bases, and 8 bases lay outside the gene matches. The CDR3 is 16 residues long. Germline CDR1 is SGHDN and CDR2 is FVKESK. The CDR3 protein is CASSQEWWAGGTEAFF. CDR3 nucleotide sequence: TGTGCCAGCAGCCAAGAGTGGTGGGCAGGGGGCACTGAAGCTTTCTTT.

The gene calls are TRBV6-1 and TRBJ2-5; 12 nucleotides match TRBD2. Looked up from germline, CDR1 is MNHNS and CDR2 is SASEGT. The CDR3 has 18 residues. After removal of 2 bases from V and 5 bases from J, the junction contained 12 bases not matched to a gene. This chain's CDR3 is CASSERRGLAGPSETQYF. The CDR3 coding sequence is TGTGCCAGCAGTGAAAGACGGGGACTAGCGGGCCCAAGCGAGACCCAGTACTTC.

V and J are TRBV5-1 and TRBJ2-3; the match to TRBD2 covers 13 bases. V was clipped by 2 bases and J by 3 bases; unmatched bases: 9. Germline V CDR1 and CDR2: SGHRS, YFSETQ. The CDR3 spans 18 residues. The CDR3 DNA reads as TGCGCCAGCAGCTTACAAAGGACTAGCGGGAGTGGGACAGATACGCAGTATTTT. It specifies CASSLQRTSGSGTDTQYF. The full variable domain, its missing parts supplied by reference TRBV5-1 and TRBJ2-3, is KAGVTQTPRYLIKTRGQQVTLSCSPISGHRSVSWYQQTPGQGLQFLFEYFSETQRNKGNFPGRFSGRQFSNSRSEMNVSTLELGDSALYLCASSLQRTSGSGTDTQYFGPGTRLTVL.

V and J are TRBV9 and TRBJ1-3, with D unclear. The CDR3 is 15 amino acids. Germline CDR1 reads SGDLS; CDR2 reads YYNGEE. Trimming removed 3 bases from V and 2 bases from J, with 12 bases in between. CDR3 amino acids: CASSDVVGPGNTIYF. Here the CDR3 DNA reads TGTGCCAGCAGCGACGTAGTTGGTCCTGGAAACACCATATATTTT. The whole variable domain, remainder taken from reference TRBV9 and TRBJ1-3, is DSGVTQTPKHLITATGQRVTLRCSPRSGDLSVYWYQQSLDQGLQFLIQYYNGEERAKGNILERFSAQQFPDLHSELNLSSLELGDSALYFCASSDVVGPGNTIYFGEGSWLTVV.

This clone was detected once. This chain joins TRBV30 and TRBJ2-7; D unresolved. The V gene lost 1 base and the J gene lost 7 bases, with 11 bases spanning the gap. The CDR3 extends over 12 amino acids. Germline V gives CDR1 GTSNPN, CDR2 SVGIG (reference sequence). CDR3 in amino acids: CAWSAGIREQYF. In DNA form, the CDR3 reads TGTGCCTGGAGTGCAGGAATAAGGGAGCAGTACTTC.

CDR3 residues: CASSLGLASTDTQYF. The DNA for the CDR3 is TGTGCCAGCAGCCTAGGACTAGCGAGCACAGATACGCAGTATTTT. The chain couples TRBV14 to TRBJ2-3, with 9 bases lining up with TRBD2. From germline, CDR1 is SGHDN and CDR2 FVKESK. The trim removed 4 bases at V and 0 bases at J, leaving 2 bases unmatched. The CDR3 is made up of 15 amino acids.

The chain couples TRBV5-4 to TRBJ1-1; weak D call: TRBD1 (6 bases). The germline V gene has CDR1 SGHNT and CDR2 YYREEE (reference sequence). This CDR3 has 17 amino acids. The V end was cut by 0 bases, the J end by 2 bases, with 17 bases between. CDR3 in amino acids: CASSLGALGRGNTEAFF. CDR3 nucleotides: TGTGCCAGCAGCTTGGGGGCCTTGGGCAGGGGAAACACTGAAGCTTTCTTT.

The chain couples TRBV30 to TRBJ2-7, with D possibly TRBD2 on 5 matching bases. This CDR3 region has 12 residues. V lost 0 bases, J lost 6 bases, and 9 bases lay in between. CDR1 is GTSNPN, CDR2 SVGIG, per germline (reference sequence). The CDR3 spells CAWSVGRGEQYF. As DNA, the CDR3 is TGTGCCTGGAGTGTAGGACGGGGCGAGCAGTACTTC.

This clone occurred a few times. CDR3 loop: CASGFGEGARGDGYTF. DNA of the CDR3: TGTGCTAGTGGTTTCGGCGAGGGGGCGCGGGGGGATGGCTACACCTTC. J is TRBJ1-2 and V is TRBV12-5, with 7 bases that match TRBD1. The CDR3 loop spans 16 amino acids. V trimming: 3 bases; J trimming: 6 bases; junction bases outside the gene matches: 13. The V gene's germline CDR1 is LGHNT and CDR2 FRNRAP.

This clone has only one observation. This chain joins TRBV4-1 and TRBJ2-7; possible D gene TRBD2, 5 bases. The V end lost 4 bases, the J end lost 6 bases, and 13 bases lay between the germline ends. Looked up from germline, CDR1 is MGHRA and CDR2 is YSYEKL. The CDR3 totals 13 residues. CDR3 nucleotides: TGCGCCAGCAGCCCCACTGGAGGCGGCGAGCAGTACTTC. Its translation is CASSPTGGGEQYF.

The gene calls are TRBV14 and TRBJ2-1; TRBD2 aligns across 10 bases. Germline values: CDR1 SGHDN, CDR2 FVKESK. Trimming at V came to 2 bases and at J to 8 bases, leaving 6 bases not matched to a gene. The CDR3 is made up of 15 amino acids. Here the CDR3 reads CASSQLAGVGYEQFF. In nucleotides, the CDR3 is TGTGCCAGCAGCCAACTAGCGGGAGTTGGGTATGAGCAGTTCTTC.

The J gene is TRBJ2-1, the V gene TRBV5-1; 8 nucleotides match TRBD2. After removal of 4 bases from V and 0 bases from J, the junction contained 3 bases not matched to a gene. From germline, CDR1 is SGHRS and CDR2 YFSETQ. The CDR3 is 15 amino acids. The CDR3 here is CASSVSGSSYNEQFF. The DNA of the CDR3 is TGCGCCAGCAGCGTCAGCGGGAGCTCCTACAATGAGCAGTTCTTC.

This chain uses TRBV6-5 with TRBJ1-4; D unclear. Germline CDR1 reads MNHEY; CDR2 reads SVGAGI. The ends were cut back, 5 bases at V and 3 bases at J, with 10 bases in the middle. The CDR3 runs 14 residues. The CDR3 reads CASSNLGSNEKLFF. CDR3 nucleotide sequence: TGTGCCAGCAGTAATCTCGGGTCTAATGAAAAACTGTTTTTT.

The chain is built from TRBV11-2 and TRBJ2-6; 14 bases are shared with TRBD2. This CDR3 region has 18 residues. CDR1 and CDR2 (germline): SGHAT, FQNNGV. V lost 5 bases and J lost 4; bases outside the gene matches: 7. CDR3 sequence (DNA): TGTGCCAGCAGCGACCTGGGACTAGCGGGAGCCGGGGCCAACGTCCTGACTTTC. Its translation: CASSDLGLAGAGANVLTF.

This clone showed up just a few times. This chain connects TRBV30 to TRBJ2-7; a weak D match, TRBD1 (6 bases). This CDR3 comprises 11 residues. Deletions cut 4 bases from V and 6 bases from J, with 10 bases between. CDR1 and CDR2 (germline): GTSNPN, SVGIG (reference sequence). The CDR3 here is CAWTRRGEQYF. CDR3 sequence (DNA): TGTGCCTGGACTCGCAGGGGCGAGCAGTACTTC.

The V gene is TRBV14, the J gene TRBJ2-1; 13 nucleotides match TRBD2. CDR1 and CDR2 from the germline V gene are SGHDN and FVKESK. V shed 4 bases, J shed 5 bases, and the junction held 8 bases outside the gene matches. The CDR3 is made up of 17 amino acids. CDR3 sequence (DNA): TGTGCCAGCAGCCCGGCGAGACTAGCGGGAGGACACAATGAGCAGTTCTTC. Translating gives CASSPARLAGGHNEQFF.

The rearrangement uses TRBV2 and TRBJ1-1; the D gene is possibly TRBD1 (5 bases). The V and J ends lost 10 bases and 5 bases respectively, with 23 bases between them. Germline loops: CDR1 SNHLY, CDR2 FYNNEI. The length of the CDR3 is 15 residues. The CDR3 spells CAIIPTGNRRTEAFF. The DNA of the CDR3 is TGTGCCATAATACCCACAGGAAATAGAAGGACTGAAGCTTTCTTT.

The chain has TRBV2 and TRBJ2-5; possible D gene TRBD1, 5 bases. The end of the DNA fits TRBJ2-7 better, so the J call may be wrong. The CDR3 sequence is 15 residues long. Germline V CDR1 and CDR2: SNHLY, FYNNEI. The CDR3 loop is CASSLGPLELYEQYF. As DNA, the CDR3 is TGTGCCAGCAGCCTGGGGCCTCTCGAATTATACGAGCAGTACTTC.

The CDR3, as DNA: TGTGCCAGCAGCTTGGTCGGAGGGACAGGGTACACCGGGGAGCTGTTTTTT. Its translation: CASSLVGGTGYTGELFF. The rearrangement joins TRBV5-4 to TRBJ2-2; 9 bases are shared with TRBD1. The CDR3 sequence is 17 residues long. Per germline, CDR1 SGHNT and CDR2 YYREEE (reference sequence). V was pared by 0 bases and J by 3 bases, with 6 bases of the junction left unmatched. Filled out from reference TRBV5-4 and TRBJ2-2, the complete variable domain reads ETGVTQSPTHLIKTRGQQVTLRCSSQSGHNTVSWYQQALGQGPQFIFQYYREEENGRGNFPPRFSGLQFPNYSSELNVNALELDDSALYLCASSLVGGTGYTGELFFGEGSRLTVL.

This sequence joins TRBV12-5 and TRBJ1-2; D gene unclear. The CDR3 extends over 16 amino acids. Germline V gives CDR1 LGHNT, CDR2 FRNRAP. V was clipped by 0 bases and J by 6 bases, with 17 bases between them. The CDR3 bases are TGTGCTAGTGGTTTGGTAAAAACAGAGCTACTTGATGGCTACACCTTC. It codes for CASGLVKTELLDGYTF. The full variable domain, in which reference TRBV12-5 and TRBJ1-2 provide the parts outside the CDR3, is DARVTQTPRHKVTEMGQEVTMRCQPILGHNTVFWYRQTMMQGLELLAYFRNRAPLDDSGMPKDRFSAEMPDATLATLKIQPSEPRDSAVYFCASGLVKTELLDGYTFGSGTRLTVV.

V and J are TRBV5-4 and TRBJ1-1, with D possibly matching TRBD1 (6 bases). CDR1 is SGHNT and CDR2 is YYREEE in the germline V gene (reference sequence). Trimming pared 4 bases from V and 6 bases from J, leaving 16 bases between. The CDR3 spans 14 residues. CDR3 nucleotide sequence: TGTGCCAGCAGCCCCGGGGGGCGGTTTCCTGAAGCTTTCTTT. It encodes CASSPGGRFPEAFF.